Each of the 29 T cell receptor beta chains below was sequenced from the same sample in a study of T cell repertoires in cytomegalovirus infection. MiXCR, run by TCRdb on the reads, gives a single entry per CDR3 protein. The sample gives tens of thousands of distinct CDR3 sequences, about 40% of which show up once; 85% to 95% is in the top ten. For these receptors, no antigen is known. The source material was CD8+ T cells from cultured PBMCs, sampled from culture after CMV antigen stimulation. The receptors derive from a human donor in good health (CMV status not recorded). Some clones in this sample may be carry-over from other donors' samples.

The chain is built from TRBV7-9 and TRBJ2-7, with a weak D call TRBD1 (5 bases). This CDR3 has 14 residues. CDR1 is SEHNR and CDR2 is FQNEAQ in the germline V gene (reference sequence). V was trimmed by 5 bases and J by 7 bases, leaving 18 bases between them. The CDR3 spells CASSIQQAYGEQYF. The CDR3 DNA follows: TGTGCCAGCAGCATCCAACAGGCCTATGGGGAGCAGTACTTC.

The chain uses TRBV19 and TRBJ1-1, with 10 bases matching TRBD1. Germline loops: CDR1 LNHDA, CDR2 SQIVND (reference sequence). The CDR3 has 16 amino acids. V trimming: 1 base; J trimming: 6 bases; junction bases outside the gene matches: 8. The CDR3, as DNA: TGTGCCAGTAGTATAGGGACAGGGGGGCCCACTGCTGAAGCTTTCTTT. Translation: CASSIGTGGPTAEAFF.

Only a few counts were recorded for this clonotype. This chain uses TRBV27 with TRBJ2-1; D remains ambiguous. Germline V lookup: CDR1 MNHEY, CDR2 SMNVEV (reference sequence). This CDR3 is 13 amino acids long. Trimming cost V 5 bases and J 0 bases, with 5 bases left between them. CDR3 bases: TGTGCCAGCAGTGGCGGCTCCTACAATGAGCAGTTCTTC. Translating gives CASSGGSYNEQFF.

This chain connects TRBV20-1 to TRBJ1-5; tentatively, D is TRBD1 (5 bases). V was trimmed by 0 bases and J by 1 base, leaving 10 bases between them. This CDR3 region has 15 residues. Germline CDR1 is DFQATT and CDR2 is SNEGSKA (reference sequence). The CDR3 is CSARDRRGSNQPQHF. The CDR3 DNA follows: TGCAGTGCTAGAGATCGGAGGGGAAGCAATCAGCCCCAGCATTTT.

J is TRBJ2-3 and V is TRBV7-6; TRBD2 is a possible D gene (7 bases). There are 13 residues in the CDR3. Trimming removed 5 bases at V and 4 bases at J, with 10 bases between. Germline V gene data show CDR1 as SGHVS and CDR2 as FNYEAQ. CDR3: CASSEGGPDTQYF. DNA of the CDR3: TGTGCCAGCAGCGAGGGGGGGCCAGATACGCAGTATTTT.

The CDR3 DNA sequence: TGTGCCAGCAGCGTAGACCCGACCGGGGACAGCCCCTACGAGCAGTACTTC. Encoded protein: CASSVDPTGDSPYEQYF. V gene TRBV9 combines with J gene TRBJ2-7, with TRBD1 identical over 7 bases. CDR1 and CDR2 (germline): SGDLS, YYNGEE. The CDR3 consists of 17 residues. J was trimmed by 2 bases and V by 0 bases; bases with no gene match: 11.

This clonotype was seen more than once but under ten times. CDR3 nucleotide sequence: TGTGCCAGCAGTACAAATCCCCACAAGAGTCAGACCGGGGAGCTGTTTTTT. Its protein product is CASSTNPHKSQTGELFF. The V gene is TRBV27, the J gene TRBJ2-2; D unresolved. This CDR3 comprises 17 residues. Trimming took off 5 bases at V and 5 bases at J, with 21 bases between the two ends. Germline CDR1 MNHEY, CDR2 SMNVEV (reference sequence).

In this sample, this clonotype turned up a few times. The gene calls are TRBV11-2 and TRBJ2-7, with TRBD2 as a possible D gene (6 bases). Trimming removed 4 bases at V and 0 bases at J, with 19 bases between. The CDR3 covers 17 residues. Germline CDR1 SGHAT, CDR2 FQNNGV. CDR3 in DNA: TGTGCCAGCAGCTATCTCCACCGGGACTTAAGCTCCTACGAGCAGTACTTC. This gives the protein CASSYLHRDLSSYEQYF.

The CDR3 DNA is TGTGCCAGCATCCTAGGGTATGGAAACACTGAAGCTTTCTTT. This gives the protein CASILGYGNTEAFF. The V and J genes are TRBV7-2 and TRBJ1-1, with D unresolved. CDR1 is SGHTA, CDR2 FQGNSA, per germline. This CDR3 has 14 amino acids. Deletions cut 7 bases from V and 2 bases from J, with 14 bases between.

The table lists this clonotype with a few counts. The chain carries TRBV28 and TRBJ1-1; D gene ambiguous. Germline V gene sequence: CDR1 MDHEN, CDR2 SYDVKM. CDR3 length: 15 residues. The V end lost 2 bases, the J end lost 5 bases, and 15 bases lay between the germline ends. This chain's CDR3 is CASSLGSGFRTEAFF. The CDR3 DNA sequence: TGTGCCAGCAGTTTAGGGTCGGGGTTTCGGACTGAAGCTTTCTTT.

This clonotype was seen many times. The gene calls are TRBV6-1 and TRBJ2-1, with 10 nucleotides matching TRBD1. The J segment lost 7 bases and the V segment lost 3 bases, leaving 6 bases of the junction unmatched. Germline CDR1 reads MNHNS; CDR2 reads SASEGT. The CDR3 has 15 residues. The CDR3 DNA follows: TGTGCCAGCAGTGATCCCGGGACAGGGGCAAATGAGCAGTTCTTC. Translation gives CASSDPGTGANEQFF.

The gene calls are TRBV12-3 or TRBV12-4 and TRBJ2-4, with D possibly matching TRBD2 (6 bases). This CDR3 is built from 13 residues. The CDR3 nucleotides read TGTGCAGTCGGGGGAGGTGATGGAAACATTCAGTACTTC. Its translation is CAVGGGDGNIQYF.

This chain uses TRBV15 with TRBJ1-2; D call uncertain. CDR3 length equals 15 residues. Looked up from germline, CDR1 is LNHNV and CDR2 is YYDKDF (reference sequence). V was cut by 0 bases and J by 1 base, with 9 bases left in between. The CDR3 DNA follows: TGTGCCACCAGCAGAGATAGCAGCCTTAACTATGGCTACACCTTC. It codes for CATSRDSSLNYGYTF.

DNA of the CDR3: TGTGCCAGCAGCCCGGGACAGGGAGAAGATTTCTACGAGCAGTACTTC. The encoded protein is CASSPGQGEDFYEQYF. The chain combines TRBV7-6 with TRBJ2-7; 9 nucleotides match TRBD1. V was clipped by 5 bases and J by 3 bases; unmatched bases: 11. CDR1 is SGHVS, CDR2 FNYEAQ, per germline. This CDR3 is built from 16 residues.

V usage is TRBV12-3 or TRBV12-4 and J usage is TRBJ1-2; D ambiguous. The CDR3 runs 15 residues. V lost 5 bases, J lost 4 bases, and 17 bases lay in between. The CDR3 coding sequence is TGTGCCAGCAGTGTCCCAAGAGTGGGTATCTATGGCTACACCTTC. Its translation is CASSVPRVGIYGYTF.

This clonotype was picked up one time. This sequence joins TRBV27 and TRBJ2-3; D remains unclear. The V gene's germline CDR1 is MNHEY and CDR2 SMNVEV (reference sequence). The CDR3 is 15 residues long. The germline V and J ends were trimmed by 1 base and 2 bases, with 10 bases remaining between them. As DNA, the CDR3 is TGTGCCAGCAGTTTATTTGAAGGGTACACAGATACGCAGTATTTT. The encoded protein is CASSLFEGYTDTQYF.

The genes are TRBV5-6 and TRBJ2-5; TRBD2 aligns across 10 bases. The germline V gene has CDR1 SGHDT and CDR2 YYEEEE. The CDR3 spans 17 residues. With 2 bases clipped from V and 2 bases from J, the junction kept 9 bases outside the gene matches. The CDR3 loop is CASSFSGLAEAQETQYF. For the CDR3, the DNA is TGTGCCAGCAGCTTTTCTGGACTAGCGGAGGCTCAAGAGACCCAGTACTTC.

The V and J genes are TRBV7-3 and TRBJ2-3; 10 bases map to TRBD2. Germline V CDR1 and CDR2: SGHTA, FQGTGA. This CDR3 has 17 residues. J was trimmed by 2 bases and V by 5 bases; bases with no gene match: 10. CDR3 protein: CASSPRASGGITDTQYF. In nucleotides, the CDR3 is TGTGCCAGCAGCCCCCGGGCTAGCGGGGGTATCACAGATACGCAGTATTTT.

This clonotype came up once. The CDR3: CASSYEERDYSYEQYF. The CDR3 DNA follows: TGTGCCAGCAGTTACGAAGAGCGGGATTACTCCTACGAGCAGTACTTC. The gene calls are TRBV6-2 or TRBV6-3 and TRBJ2-7; TRBD2 matches at 7 bases. This CDR3 comprises 16 residues. Looked up from germline, CDR1 is MNHEY and CDR2 is SVGEGT. V shed 2 bases and J 0 bases; nucleotides not matched to a gene: 7.

This chain joins TRBV3-1 and TRBJ1-6, with 7 nucleotides matching TRBD1. Germline CDR1 LGHDT, CDR2 YNNKEL (reference sequence). This CDR3 is 17 amino acids long. V lost 4 bases, J lost 5 bases, and 11 bases stayed unmatched. CDR3 protein: CASSPLAQQGHNSPLHF. The CDR3 coding sequence is TGTGCCAGCAGCCCCTTGGCTCAACAGGGGCATAATTCACCCCTCCACTTT.

In this sample, this clonotype turned up a few times. V gene TRBV12-3 or TRBV12-4 combines with J gene TRBJ2-5; 9 bases fit TRBD2. The CDR3 sequence is 15 residues long. Unmatched junction bases numbered 7, after V lost 4 bases and J lost 4 bases. CDR3 DNA sequence: TGTGCCAGCAGTTCTAGCGGGGAAGGCGGAGAGACCCAGTACTTC. This codes for CASSSSGEGGETQYF.

The chain carries TRBV7-2 and TRBJ2-7; 8 nucleotides agree with TRBD1. With V trimmed by 1 base and J by 3 bases, 5 bases remained unmatched. This CDR3 has 15 residues. The V gene's germline CDR1 is SGHTA and CDR2 FQGNSA. CDR3 region: CASSLEQGAFYEQYF. The DNA of the CDR3 is TGTGCCAGCAGCTTAGAGCAGGGGGCGTTCTACGAGCAGTACTTC.

This clonotype was detected only a few times. The CDR3 region is CASSQTPELRTGGTEAFF. In DNA, the CDR3 is TGCGCCAGCAGCCAAACTCCAGAGTTAAGGACGGGAGGCACTGAAGCTTTCTTT. The chain has TRBV4-3 and TRBJ1-1; D not certain. V was pared by 2 bases and J by 4 bases, with 23 bases between. Germline CDR1 LGHNA, CDR2 YSLEER. This CDR3 is built from 18 residues.

The genes are TRBV9 and TRBJ2-5; 8 nucleotides agree with TRBD2. J gave up 4 bases and V 0 bases, and 8 bases lay outside the gene matches. Germline CDR1 reads SGDLS; CDR2 reads YYNGEE. This CDR3 contains 16 residues. Here the CDR3 reads CASSVGIGGGPETQYF. The CDR3 DNA reads TGTGCCAGCAGCGTAGGGATCGGGGGGGGACCAGAGACCCAGTACTTC.

This clonotype was seen a few times. The chain recombines TRBV18 with TRBJ2-3, with D hard to call. V was trimmed by 0 bases and J by 3 bases, leaving 10 bases between them. CDR3 length: 15 residues. Germline CDR1 KGHSH, CDR2 LQKENI. CDR3 nucleotide sequence: TGTGCCAGCTCACCACCGGAACTCACGACAGATACGCAGTATTTT. Amino acid sequence: CASSPPELTTDTQYF.

The rearrangement joins TRBV6-5 to TRBJ2-5; 8 positions agree with TRBD2. The V and J ends lost 2 bases and 4 bases, in that order; junction bases with no gene match: 6. The CDR3 loop spans 15 amino acids. Germline loops: CDR1 MNHEY, CDR2 SVGAGI. The CDR3 sequence is CASSYIAGSGETQYF. Written as DNA, the CDR3 is TGTGCCAGCAGTTACATAGCGGGGTCGGGAGAGACCCAGTACTTC.

V is TRBV14 and J is TRBJ1-2, with D unresolved. CDR1 SGHDN and CDR2 FVKESK come from the germline V gene. V lost 0 bases and J 6 bases, leaving 11 bases between the germline ends. CDR3 length: 14 amino acids. CDR3 sequence reads: CASSQDSGFHGYTF. The DNA for the CDR3 is TGTGCCAGCAGCCAAGATTCCGGGTTTCATGGCTACACCTTC.

This chain joins TRBV12-5 and TRBJ1-2; maybe TRBD1 (5 bases). Trimming left V 5 bases short and J 2 bases short, with 9 bases between. The germline gives CDR1 LGHNT, CDR2 FRNRAP. This CDR3 is built from 13 residues. As DNA, the CDR3 is TGTGCTAGTGGTACGCGACAGAACTATGGCTACACCTTC. Translation gives CASGTRQNYGYTF.

This clonotype has a handful of counts. V gene TRBV27 combines with J gene TRBJ2-1, with TRBD1 as a possible D gene (6 bases). Germline-derived CDR1 and CDR2 are MNHEY and SMNVEV (reference sequence). V lost 5 bases and J lost 3, with 17 bases in between. This CDR3 comprises 16 residues. In nucleotides, the CDR3 is TGTGCCAGCAGTCGATACAGGGAGTATGGCTACAATGAGCAGTTCTTC. Translating gives CASSRYREYGYNEQFF.